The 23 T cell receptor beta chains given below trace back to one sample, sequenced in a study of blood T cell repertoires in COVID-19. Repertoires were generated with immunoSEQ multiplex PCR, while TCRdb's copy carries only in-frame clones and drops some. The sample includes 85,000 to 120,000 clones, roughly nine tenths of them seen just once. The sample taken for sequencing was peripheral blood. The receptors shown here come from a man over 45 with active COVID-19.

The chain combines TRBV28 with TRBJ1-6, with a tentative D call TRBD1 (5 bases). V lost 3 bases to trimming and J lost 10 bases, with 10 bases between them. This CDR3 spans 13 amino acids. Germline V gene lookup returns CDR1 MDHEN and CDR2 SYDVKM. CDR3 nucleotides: TGTGCCAGCAGTTTGACGGGGGACTCACCCCTCCACTTT. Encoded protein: CASSLTGDSPLHF.

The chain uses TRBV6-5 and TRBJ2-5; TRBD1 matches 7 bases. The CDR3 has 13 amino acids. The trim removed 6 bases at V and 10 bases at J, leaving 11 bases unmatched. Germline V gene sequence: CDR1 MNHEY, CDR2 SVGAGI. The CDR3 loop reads CASRPQSYRGQYF. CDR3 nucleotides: TGTGCCAGCAGGCCCCAATCCTACAGGGGCCAGTACTTC.

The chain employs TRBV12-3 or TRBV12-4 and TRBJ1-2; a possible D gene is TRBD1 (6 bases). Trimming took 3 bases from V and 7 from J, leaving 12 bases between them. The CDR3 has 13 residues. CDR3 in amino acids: CASSLGAQRGYTF. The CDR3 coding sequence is TGTGCCAGCAGTTTGGGGGCCCAACGTGGCTACACCTTC.

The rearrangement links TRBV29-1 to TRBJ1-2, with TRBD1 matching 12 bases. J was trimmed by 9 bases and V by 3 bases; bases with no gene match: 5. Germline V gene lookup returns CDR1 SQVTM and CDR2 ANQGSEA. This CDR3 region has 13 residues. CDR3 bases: TGCAGCGTTGAGGGGACAGGGGGCCCTAGCTACACCTTC. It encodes CSVEGTGGPSYTF.

CDR3 protein: CASTRRTDTQYF. The CDR3 DNA reads as TGTGCCAGCACCCGTCGCACAGATACGCAGTATTTT. The genes are TRBV27 and TRBJ2-3; D gene ambiguous. The CDR3 totals 12 residues. V was cut by 7 bases and J by 1 base, with 6 bases left in between. CDR1 and CDR2 from the germline V gene are MNHEY and SMNVEV (reference sequence).

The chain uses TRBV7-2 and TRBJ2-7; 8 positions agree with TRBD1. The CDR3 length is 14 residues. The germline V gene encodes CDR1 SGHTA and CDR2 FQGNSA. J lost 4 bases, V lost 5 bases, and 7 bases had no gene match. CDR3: CASSLGQGRYEQYF. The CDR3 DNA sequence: TGTGCCAGCAGCCTCGGACAGGGCCGGTACGAGCAGTACTTC.

CDR3 region: CASSSGTRETQYF. In DNA form, the CDR3 reads TGCGCCAGCAGCTCCGGGACTAGAGAGACCCAGTACTTC. The chain recombines TRBV4-3 with TRBJ2-5; 8 bases fit TRBD2. The CDR3 length is 13 residues. Losses at the gene ends were 5 bases for V and 4 bases for J; bases not matched to a gene: 3. Germline V CDR1 and CDR2: LGHNA, YSLEER.

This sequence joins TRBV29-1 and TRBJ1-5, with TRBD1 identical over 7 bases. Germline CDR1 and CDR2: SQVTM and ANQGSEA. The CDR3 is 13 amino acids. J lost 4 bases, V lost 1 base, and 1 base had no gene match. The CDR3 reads CSVEGQGNQPQHF. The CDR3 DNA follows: TGCAGCGTTGAAGGACAGGGTAATCAGCCCCAGCATTTT.

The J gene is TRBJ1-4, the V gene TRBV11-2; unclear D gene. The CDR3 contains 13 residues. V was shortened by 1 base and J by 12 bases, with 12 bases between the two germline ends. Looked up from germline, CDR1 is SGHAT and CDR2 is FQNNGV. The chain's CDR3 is CASSLVNGFELFF. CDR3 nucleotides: TGTGCCAGCAGCTTAGTAAACGGGTTTGAACTGTTTTTT.

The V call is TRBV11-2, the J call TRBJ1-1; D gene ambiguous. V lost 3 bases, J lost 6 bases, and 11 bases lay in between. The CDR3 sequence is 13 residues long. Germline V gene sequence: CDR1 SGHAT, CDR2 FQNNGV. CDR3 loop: CASSFEGKSEAFF. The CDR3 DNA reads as TGTGCCAGCAGCTTCGAGGGAAAATCTGAAGCTTTCTTT.

CDR3 sequence reads: CASSQGGTGGAFF. The CDR3, as DNA: TGTGCCAGCAGCCAAGGTGGGACAGGGGGGGCTTTCTTT. The chain couples TRBV3-1 (or the pseudogene TRBV3-2) to TRBJ1-1, with TRBD1 matching 11 bases. Per the germline V gene, CDR1 is LGHDT and CDR2 is YNNKEL (reference sequence). V trimming: 1 base; J trimming: 11 bases; junction bases outside the gene matches: 3. CDR3 length: 13 residues.

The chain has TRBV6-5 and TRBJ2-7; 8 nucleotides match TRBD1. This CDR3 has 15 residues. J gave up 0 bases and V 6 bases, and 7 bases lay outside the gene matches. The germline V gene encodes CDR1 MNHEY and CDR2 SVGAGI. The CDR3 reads CASRLDRGGSYEQYF. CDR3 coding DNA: TGTGCCAGCAGACTTGACAGGGGCGGCTCCTACGAGCAGTACTTC.

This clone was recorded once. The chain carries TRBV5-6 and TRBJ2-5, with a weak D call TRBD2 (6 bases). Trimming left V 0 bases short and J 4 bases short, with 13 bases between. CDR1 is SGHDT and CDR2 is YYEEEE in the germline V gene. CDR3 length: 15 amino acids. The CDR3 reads CASSLVLAGVETQYF. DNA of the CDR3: TGTGCCAGCAGCTTGGTACTAGCTGGGGTAGAGACCCAGTACTTC.

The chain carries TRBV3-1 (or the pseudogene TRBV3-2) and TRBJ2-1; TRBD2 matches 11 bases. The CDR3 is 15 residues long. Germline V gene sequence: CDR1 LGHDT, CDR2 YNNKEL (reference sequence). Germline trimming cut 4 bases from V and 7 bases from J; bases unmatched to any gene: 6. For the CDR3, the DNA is TGTGCCAGCAGCCGCCTGACTAGCGGGGTAAATGAGCAGTTCTTC. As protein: CASSRLTSGVNEQFF.

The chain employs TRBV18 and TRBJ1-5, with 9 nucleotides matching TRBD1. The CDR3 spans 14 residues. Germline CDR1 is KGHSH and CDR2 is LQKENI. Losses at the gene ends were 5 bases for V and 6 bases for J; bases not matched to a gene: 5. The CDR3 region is CASSTGTGPQPQHF. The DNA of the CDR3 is TGTGCCAGCTCAACGGGGACAGGGCCTCAGCCCCAGCATTTT.

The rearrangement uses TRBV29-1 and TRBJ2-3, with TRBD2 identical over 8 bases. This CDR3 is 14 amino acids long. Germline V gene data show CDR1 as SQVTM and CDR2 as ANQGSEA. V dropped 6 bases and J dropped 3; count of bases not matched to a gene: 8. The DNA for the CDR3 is TGCAGCGTGATTATAGGACTAGCAACAGATACGCAGTATTTT. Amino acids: CSVIIGLATDTQYF.

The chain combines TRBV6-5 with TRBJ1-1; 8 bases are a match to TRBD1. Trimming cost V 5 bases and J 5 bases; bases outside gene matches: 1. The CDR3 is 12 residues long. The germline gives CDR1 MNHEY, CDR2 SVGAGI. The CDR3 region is CASSRQGTEAFF. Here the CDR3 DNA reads TGTGCCAGCAGTCGACAGGGGACTGAAGCTTTCTTT.

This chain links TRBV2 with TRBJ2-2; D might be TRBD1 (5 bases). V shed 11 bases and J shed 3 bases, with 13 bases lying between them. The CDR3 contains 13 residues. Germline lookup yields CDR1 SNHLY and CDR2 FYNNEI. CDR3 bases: TGTGCCGGGGCCCAATCGTACACCGGGGAGCTGTTTTTT. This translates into CAGAQSYTGELFF.

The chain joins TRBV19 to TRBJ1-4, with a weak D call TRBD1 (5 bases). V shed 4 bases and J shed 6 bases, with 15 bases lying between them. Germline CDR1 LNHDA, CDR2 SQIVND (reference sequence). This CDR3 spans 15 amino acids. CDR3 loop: CASSKRGQSDEKLFF. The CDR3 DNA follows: TGTGCCAGTAGTAAAAGGGGTCAGTCTGATGAAAAACTGTTTTTT.

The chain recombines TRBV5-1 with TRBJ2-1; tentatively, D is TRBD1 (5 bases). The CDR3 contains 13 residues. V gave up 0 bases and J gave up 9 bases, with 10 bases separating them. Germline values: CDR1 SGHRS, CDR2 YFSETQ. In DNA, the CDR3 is TGCGCCAGCAGCTTGGCAGGGTCATCTGAGCAGTTCTTC. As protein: CASSLAGSSEQFF.

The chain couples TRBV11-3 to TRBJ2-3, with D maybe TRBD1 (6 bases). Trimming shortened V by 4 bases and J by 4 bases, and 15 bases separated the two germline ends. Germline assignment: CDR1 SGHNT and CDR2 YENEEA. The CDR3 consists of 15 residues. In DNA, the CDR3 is TGTGCCAGCAGCTCCGGAACAGGGAAAGCAGATACGCAGTATTTT. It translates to CASSSGTGKADTQYF.

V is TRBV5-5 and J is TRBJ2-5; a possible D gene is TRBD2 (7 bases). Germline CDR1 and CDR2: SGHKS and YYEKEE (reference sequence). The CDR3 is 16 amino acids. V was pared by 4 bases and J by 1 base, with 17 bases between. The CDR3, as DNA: TGTGCCAGCAGCCCCCGAAGGGGGGGAAGCCAAGAGACCCAGTACTTC. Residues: CASSPRRGGSQETQYF.

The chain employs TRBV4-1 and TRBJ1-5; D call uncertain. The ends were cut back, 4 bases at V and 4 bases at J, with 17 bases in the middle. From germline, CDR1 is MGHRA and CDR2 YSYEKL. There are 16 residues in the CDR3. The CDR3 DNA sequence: TGCGCCAGCAGCCCTACCCGGGGAGGTGGGAATCAGCCCCAGCATTTT. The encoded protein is CASSPTRGGGNQPQHF.